A selection of T cell receptor beta chains follows, all from one sample in a study of identical twins. TCRdb reprocessed the 5' RACE reads via MiXCR and lists one record per CDR3 protein. The sample carries under 900,000 distinct CDR3 sequences, 12% recorded once. This sample also belongs to another study, concerning yellow fever vaccine responses in identical twins.

Sequenced sample: PBMCs. These receptors were taken from a young woman in good health. CDR3s include the opening cysteine and the closing phenylalanine or tryptophan. The D gene is left open where the match is weak. Not every row has a clone size; where given, it reads once, few, many or a size class.

clone_size	d_call	v_call	j_call	cdr3_nt	cdr3_aa
few	NA	TRBV12-5	TRBJ1-6	TGTGCTAGTGGTTTGGCAGGGAAAAGCTCCTATAATTCACCCCTCCACTTT	CASGLAGKSSYNSPLHF
few	NA	TRBV28	TRBJ2-2	TGTGCCAGCAGCCGAAGGACCGGACCCACCGGGGAGCTGTTTTTT	CASSRRTGPTGELFF
few	NA	TRBV4-1	TRBJ1-6	TGCGCCAGCAGCCAAGCGGCAGTCTATAATTCACCCCTCCACTTT	CASSQAAVYNSPLHF
NA	TRBD1	TRBV6-1	TRBJ2-1	TGTGCCAGCAGTGCGGGACAGGGTTCTGCGGATGAGCAGTTCTTC	CASSAGQGSADEQFF
many	NA	TRBV12-3/TRBV12-4	TRBJ2-4	TGTGCCAGCGCCGGGGACGGCAAAAACATTCAGTACTTC	CASAGDGKNIQYF
many	TRBD2	TRBV7-3	TRBJ2-3	TGTGCCAGCAGCCCGACTAGCGGGTTCACAGATACGCAGTATTTT	CASSPTSGFTDTQYF
few	NA	TRBV12-3/TRBV12-4	TRBJ2-1	TGTGCCAGCAGCATTTTGGGACCTGGAGATGAGCAGTTCTTC	CASSILGPGDEQFF
NA	NA	TRBV2	TRBJ2-5	TGTGCCAGCAGAGGACACATCCAAGAGACCCAGTACTTC	CASRGHIQETQYF
NA	NA	TRBV3-1	TRBJ1-2	TGTGCCAGCAGCCCAGAAGACAGTTATGGCTACACCTTC	CASSPEDSYGYTF
few	NA	TRBV6-1	TRBJ1-2	TGTGCCAGCAGTGAGAGGACAGCGTTCACCTTC	CASSERTAFTF
NA	TRBD1	TRBV28	TRBJ1-6	TGTGCCAGCAGGGGGGCCGGGACAGGGTCTAATTCACCCCTCCACTTT	CASRGAGTGSNSPLHF
many	NA	TRBV27	TRBJ2-7	TGTGCCAGCAGTCCGTTAGAGCAGTACTTC	CASSPLEQYF
NA	TRBD1	TRBV28	TRBJ1-2	TGTGCCAGCAGTTCCTCTCCAGGGGGCGAAGACTATGGCTACACCTTC	CASSSSPGGEDYGYTF
NA	NA	TRBV19	TRBJ2-1	TGTGCCAGTAGTATGCCGGACAGAAACAATGAGCAGTTCTTC	CASSMPDRNNEQFF
few	NA	TRBV20-1	TRBJ1-1	TGCAGTGCTAGAGAGGATACATCCTCAGCTTTCTTT	CSAREDTSSAFF
many	NA	TRBV7-6	TRBJ2-2	TGTGCCAGCAGCTCCGCGAGGGGAAACACCGGGGAGCTGTTTTTT	CASSSARGNTGELFF
NA	NA	TRBV12-3/TRBV12-4	TRBJ2-6	TGTGCCAGCAGTTTCCCTCGAGGGTACGGGACTGGGGCATCCTCTGGGGCCAACGTCCTGACTTTC	CASSFPRGYGTGASSGANVLTF
NA	NA	TRBV2	TRBJ2-3	TGTGCCAGCAGTGCGGACAGCACAGATACGCAGTATTTT	CASSADSTDTQYF
few	TRBD1	TRBV7-3	TRBJ2-1	TGTGCCAGCAGCTTAACCGGGTCATTCCAAGTACCGGGACAGGGGGACAATGAGCAGTTCTTC	CASSLTGSFQVPGQGDNEQFF
few	NA	TRBV14	TRBJ2-1	TGTGCCAGCAGCCAATCCCCGGGGGGCCAGTTCTTC	CASSQSPGGQFF
few	NA	TRBV5-6	TRBJ2-1	TGTGCCAGCAGCTTCAACCTTCCTCTTTACAATGAGCAGTTCTTC	CASSFNLPLYNEQFF
NA	TRBD1	TRBV24-1	TRBJ2-5	TGTGCCACCAGTGATTTGTATCGGACAGGGCAAGAGACCCAGTACTTC	CATSDLYRTGQETQYF
NA	NA	TRBV7-9	TRBJ2-5	TGTGCCAGCAGTCAAGGGCAAGCAGCGAGAGAGACCCAGTACTTC	CASSQGQAARETQYF
few	NA	TRBV18	TRBJ2-2	TGTGCCAGCTCACCCTTTAAGGCGTTCAACACCGGGGAGCTGTTTTTT	CASSPFKAFNTGELFF
many	TRBD2	TRBV6-5	TRBJ2-7	TGTGCCAGCAGTTTAGGGACTAGCGACTCCTACGAGCAGTACTTC	CASSLGTSDSYEQYF
few	TRBD1	TRBV24-1	TRBJ1-5	TGTGCCACCAGTGACACGGGACAGGCTAATCAGCCCCAGCATTTT	CATSDTGQANQPQHF
few	TRBD1	TRBV6-1	TRBJ2-3	TGTGCCAGCAGTCAAGGGACAGGGGCGACAGATACGCAGTATTTT	CASSQGTGATDTQYF
NA	NA	TRBV11-2	TRBJ1-2	TGTGCCAGCAGCCCCCTAGAGGGCTATGGCTACACCTTC	CASSPLEGYGYTF
NA	TRBD1	TRBV20-1	TRBJ1-5	TGCAGTGCCGGACAGGGAAGTCAGCCCCAGCATTTT	CSAGQGSQPQHF
few	TRBD2	TRBV5-6	TRBJ2-2	TGTGCCAGCAGCCCGCCGGGAGGGAGACGAACCGGGGAGCTGTTTTTT	CASSPPGGRRTGELFF
NA	NA	TRBV29-1	TRBJ2-6	TGCAGCGTTGAATTTCATGACTCTGGGGCCAACGTCCTGACTTTC	CSVEFHDSGANVLTF
NA	NA	TRBV9	TRBJ2-7	TGTGCCAGCAGCGCCTATTGGGCTAGCTCCTACGAGCAGTACTTC	CASSAYWASSYEQYF
few	NA	TRBV24-1	TRBJ2-3	TGTGCCACCAGTGACGACGGGAGCCCTACAGATACGCAGTATTTT	CATSDDGSPTDTQYF
NA	TRBD1	TRBV5-1	TRBJ2-5	TGCGCCAGCAGCTCTCACAGGGGACCCCAAGAGACCCAGTACTTC	CASSSHRGPQETQYF
many	TRBD2	TRBV29-1	TRBJ2-3	TGCAGCGGAAATAAGCGGGGCGCAGATACGCAGTATTTT	CSGNKRGADTQYF